This record looks at one T cell receptor beta chain sequence and its context. Its specificity is unknown. The CDR3 is 14 residues long. Trimming shortened V by 0 bases and J by 6 bases, and 11 bases separated the two germline ends. Germline V CDR1 and CDR2: MNHNY, SVGAGI (reference sequence). The sample comes from a study of cytomegalovirus exposure and HLA in healthy donors. Study background: From HLA-typed donors, an early data release held some 91 million unique TCRs.

Study-wide results and limits: Rare sequences made up most TCRs, while some public TCRs were found in many donors. As a later analysis showed, several of the most significant clusters appeared to be linked to common viral pathogens.

With 60 Vbeta and 13 Jbeta primers, the PCR was carried out. TCRdb keeps only in-frame clones here, not all; method: immunoSEQ multiplex PCR. The table lists 140,000 to 150,000 clones, around three quarters of them singletons. The sequence was obtained from a man aged 40-55 years in good health and CMV-seropositive. Sequenced sample: PBMCs. This sequence joins TRBV6-6 and TRBJ1-2; the D gene is possibly TRBD1 (6 bases). CDR3 bases: TGTGCCAGCAGTTACTCCCGAGGGGGGGATGGCTACACCTTC. Translation: CASSYSRGGDGYTF.